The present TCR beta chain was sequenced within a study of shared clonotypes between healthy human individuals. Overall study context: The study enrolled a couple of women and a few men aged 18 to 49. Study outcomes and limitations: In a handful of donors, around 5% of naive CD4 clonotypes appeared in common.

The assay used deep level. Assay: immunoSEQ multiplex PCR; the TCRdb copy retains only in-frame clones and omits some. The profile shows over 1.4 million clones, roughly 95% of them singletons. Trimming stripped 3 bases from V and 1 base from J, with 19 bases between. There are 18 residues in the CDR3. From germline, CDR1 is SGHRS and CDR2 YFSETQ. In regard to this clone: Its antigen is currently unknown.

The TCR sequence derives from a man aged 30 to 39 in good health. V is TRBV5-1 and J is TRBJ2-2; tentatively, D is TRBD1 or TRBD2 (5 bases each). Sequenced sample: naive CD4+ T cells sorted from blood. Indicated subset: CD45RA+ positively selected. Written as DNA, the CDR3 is TGCGCCAGCAGCTCATCCGGGACGGCTTCCGAGAACACCGGGGAGCTGTTTTTT. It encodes CASSSSGTASENTGELFF.